This TCR beta chain appears in the sequencing data of a study of blood T cell repertoires in COVID-19. About the study: Samples taken during acute and convalescent COVID-19 were collected in the United States, Italy and Spain. T cells, B-cell-depleted T cells, or PBMCs provided the cDNA or gDNA that served as material.

Looked up from germline, CDR1 is SGHTA and CDR2 is FQGNSA. V shed 2 bases and J 4 bases; nucleotides not matched to a gene: 13. CDR3 length: 18 residues. In the authors' methods: Amplifying reference gene primers gave estimates of nucleated cell counts. Method: immunoSEQ multiplex PCR; TCRdb's copy keeps in-frame clones and lacks some. D and trimming were read from the DNA, whereas the V and J calls and clone size are those reported in that table. The sample records about 130,000 clones, 75% to 90% being singletons. The sample comprised peripheral blood. This TCR was recovered from a man between 65 and 79 years old with acute or convalescent COVID-19. V usage is TRBV7-2 and J usage is TRBJ2-3; 9 nucleotides agree with TRBD2. The CDR3 DNA sequence: TGTGCCAGCAGCTTATCTGGGGGTAGCGGGGGAGGCGCAGATACGCAGTATTTT. Translation: CASSLSGGSGGGADTQYF.